Here is one T cell receptor (beta chain) with its context. Its antigen is as yet unknown. The data were taken from a study of post-analysis software for immune sequencing data. cDNA libraries of TCR beta carried unique molecular identifiers. Each batch of about 0.95 to 10 million T cells produced 490,000 or so cDNA molecules. TCRdb ran MiXCR on the PCR reads and lists one entry per CDR3 protein. This table has 740,000 or so distinct CDR3 sequences, under 70% appearing once. Study-wide points: Versus controls, multiple sclerosis patients showed significantly lower diversity (normalized Chao1). Samples from one preparation batch, clustered by F measure, grouped strongly together.

The receptor comes from a girl between 10 and 17 years old with multiple sclerosis. Sample: blood.

CDR3 region: CASSEQGAPGYTF. The CDR3 nucleotides are TGTGCCAGCAGTGAACAGGGGGCGCCGGGCTACACCTTC. The V call is TRBV2, the J call TRBJ1-2; 8 positions agree with TRBD1. Germline trimming cut 2 bases from V and 8 bases from J; bases unmatched to any gene: 4. There are 13 residues in the CDR3. Germline CDR1 reads SNHLY; CDR2 reads FYNNEI. The full variable domain, with the rest looked up from reference TRBV2 and TRBJ1-2, is EPEVTQTPSHQVTQMGQEVILRCVPISNHLYFYWYRQILGQKVEFLVSFYNNEISEKSEIFDDQFSVERPDGSNFTLKIRSTKLEDSAMYFCASSEQGAPGYTFGSGTRLTVV.